This TCR beta chain was documented in a study of blood T cell repertoires in COVID-19 (TCRdb year 2020). Context from the whole study: Samples from collaborators originated in the United States, Italy and Spain and spanned both the acute and convalescent phases of COVID-19. The sample metadata nearly always contained a de-identified subject ID, COVID-19 status, age in years and sex. The repertoires were released in a freely available public database meant as a resource for research on the immune response to SARS-CoV-2. The prospective study material was composed of cDNA or gDNA derived from T cells, B-cell-depleted T cells, or PBMCs. The samples were drawn from the first 160 participants of the ongoing ImmuneRACE study and from 1,254 subjects provided by 6 global collaborators. HLA class I and class II types, where available, came from metadata supplied by the sample provider rather than from assay-based typing. The dataset comprised deeply sampled blood TCRbeta repertoires from subjects exposed to, actively infected with, or recovered from COVID-19.

Many counts were recorded for this clone. Its target antigen remains unknown. No base-level quality is on record; no much larger clone is a single base apart. Study-wide conclusions, independent of this receptor: How much clinical and demographic metadata was included differed by source and by participant, and the metadata was provided uncurated.

The collaborating institutions used their own protocols to collect whole blood in K2EDTA tubes. For TCRbeta analysis, collaborators shipped samples in one of three forms: frozen whole blood, isolated PBMCs, or DNA extracted from either of those sample types. The CDR3 sequence holds 15 residues, the cysteine and phenylalanine included. CDR3 DNA only is kept here, 45 bases in frame from base 1. CDR1 SGHNT and CDR2 YYREEE are derived from the germline V gene (reference sequence). V loses 0 bases at its end and J loses 6 bases; junction bases beyond the gene matches: 1. TCRbeta CDR3 regions were amplified from genomic DNA using the immunoSEQ Assay, a bias-controlled multiplex PCR. Per the authors' processing: The number of nucleated cells in each sample was estimated from the amplification of reference gene primers within the assay. Sequence reads were collapsed and filtered to measure the absolute abundance of every unique TCRbeta CDR3 rearrangement. For each sample, productive Simpson clonality was calculated as the square root of Simpson's diversity index over productive rearrangements. TCRdb carries this immuneACCESS record with in-frame sequences only. Its versions omit some clonotypes, under half of them owing to an unresolved V gene in the studies checked, with the rest unexplained. The V and J calls and clone size were taken over from that table, and D and trimming were inferred from the DNA. Across this sample there are about 71,000 clones, with around 76% seen only once. The ten biggest clones cover approximately 27% of the sample.

This chain is built from TRBV5-4 and TRBJ2-5; TRBD2 lines up with 14 middle nucleotides. This sequence was found in an elderly woman with active or convalescent COVID-19. Sequencing used peripheral blood. The nucleotide sequence is TGTGCCAGCAGCTTGGGACTAGCGGGGGGGCAGACCCAGTACTTC. It encodes CASSLGLAGGQTQYF.